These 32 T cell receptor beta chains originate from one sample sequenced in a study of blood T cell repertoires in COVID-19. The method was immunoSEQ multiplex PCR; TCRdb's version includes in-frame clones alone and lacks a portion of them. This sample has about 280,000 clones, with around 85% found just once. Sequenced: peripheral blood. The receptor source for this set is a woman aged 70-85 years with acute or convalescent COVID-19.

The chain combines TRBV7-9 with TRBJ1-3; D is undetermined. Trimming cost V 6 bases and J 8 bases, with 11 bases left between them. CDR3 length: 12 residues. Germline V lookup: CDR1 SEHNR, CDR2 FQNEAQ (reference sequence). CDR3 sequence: CASSSRRDTIYF. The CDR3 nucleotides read TGTGCCAGCAGTTCCAGGCGAGACACCATATATTTT.

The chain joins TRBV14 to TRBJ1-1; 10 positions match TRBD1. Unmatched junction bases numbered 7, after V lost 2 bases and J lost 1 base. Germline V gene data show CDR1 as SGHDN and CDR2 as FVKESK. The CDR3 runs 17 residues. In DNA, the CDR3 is TGTGCCAGCAGCCAATACATGGGGACAGGGGCGAACACTGAAGCTTTCTTT. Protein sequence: CASSQYMGTGANTEAFF.

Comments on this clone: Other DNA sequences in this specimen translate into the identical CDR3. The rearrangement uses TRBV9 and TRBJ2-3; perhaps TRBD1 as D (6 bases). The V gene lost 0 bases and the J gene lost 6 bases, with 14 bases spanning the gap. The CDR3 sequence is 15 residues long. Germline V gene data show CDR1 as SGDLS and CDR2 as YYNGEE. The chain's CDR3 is CASSVGLGARDTQYF. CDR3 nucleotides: TGTGCCAGCAGCGTAGGTCTGGGGGCGAGGGATACGCAGTATTTT.

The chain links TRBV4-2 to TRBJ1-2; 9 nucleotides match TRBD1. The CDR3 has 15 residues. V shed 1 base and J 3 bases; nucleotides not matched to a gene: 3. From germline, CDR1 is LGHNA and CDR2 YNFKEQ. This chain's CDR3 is CASSQGGQGDYGYTF. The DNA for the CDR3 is TGTGCCAGCAGCCAAGGGGGACAGGGTGACTATGGCTACACCTTC.

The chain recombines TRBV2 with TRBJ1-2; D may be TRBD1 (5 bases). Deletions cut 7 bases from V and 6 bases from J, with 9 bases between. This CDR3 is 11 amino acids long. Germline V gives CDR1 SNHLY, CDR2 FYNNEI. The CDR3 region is CASTQTDGYTF. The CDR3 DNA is TGTGCCAGCACCCAGACAGATGGCTACACCTTC. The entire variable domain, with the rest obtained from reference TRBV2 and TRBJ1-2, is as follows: EPEVTQTPSHQVTQMGQEVILRCVPISNHLYFYWYRQILGQKVEFLVSFYNNEISEKSEIFDDQFSVERPDGSNFTLKIRSTKLEDSAMYFCASTQTDGYTFGSGTRLTVV.

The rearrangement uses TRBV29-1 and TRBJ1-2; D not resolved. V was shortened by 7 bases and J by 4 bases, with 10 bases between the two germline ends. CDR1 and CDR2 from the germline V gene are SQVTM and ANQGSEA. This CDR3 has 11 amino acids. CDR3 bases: TGCAGCGCAGGCGACGGCTATGGCTACACCTTC. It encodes CSAGDGYGYTF.

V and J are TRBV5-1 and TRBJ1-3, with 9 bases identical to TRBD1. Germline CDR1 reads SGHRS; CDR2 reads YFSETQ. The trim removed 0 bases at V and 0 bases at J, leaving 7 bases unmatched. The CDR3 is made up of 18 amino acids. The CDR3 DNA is TGCGCCAGCAGCTTGGCCCTACGGGGACAGGGCTCTGGAAACACCATATATTTT. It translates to CASSLALRGQGSGNTIYF.

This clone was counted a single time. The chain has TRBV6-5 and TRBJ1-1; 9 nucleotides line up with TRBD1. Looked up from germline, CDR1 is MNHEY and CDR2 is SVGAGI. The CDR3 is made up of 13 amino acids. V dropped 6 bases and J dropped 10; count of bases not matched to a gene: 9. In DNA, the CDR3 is TGTGCCAGCAGGGGACAGGGCGCTGAGGTAGCTTTCTTT. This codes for CASRGQGAEVAFF.

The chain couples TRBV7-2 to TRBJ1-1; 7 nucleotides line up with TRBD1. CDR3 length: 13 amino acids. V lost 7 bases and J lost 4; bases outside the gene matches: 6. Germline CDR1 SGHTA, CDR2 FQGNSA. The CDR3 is CASTPPGGTEAFF. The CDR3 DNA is TGTGCCAGCACCCCGCCAGGGGGCACTGAAGCTTTCTTT.

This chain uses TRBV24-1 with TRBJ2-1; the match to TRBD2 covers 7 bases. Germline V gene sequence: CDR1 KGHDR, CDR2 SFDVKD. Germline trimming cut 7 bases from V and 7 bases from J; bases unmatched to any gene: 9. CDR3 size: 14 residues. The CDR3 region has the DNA TGTGCCACCAGCTCGGCTTTCGGGAGGAATGAGCAGTTCTTC. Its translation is CATSSAFGRNEQFF.

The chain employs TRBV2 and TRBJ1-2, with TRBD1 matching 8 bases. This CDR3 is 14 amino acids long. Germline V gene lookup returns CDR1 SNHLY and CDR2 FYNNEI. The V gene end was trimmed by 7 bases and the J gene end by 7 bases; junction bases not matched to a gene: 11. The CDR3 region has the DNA TGTGCCAGCATAGGGACAGGAAACTCTGGTGGCTACACCTTC. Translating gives CASIGTGNSGGYTF.

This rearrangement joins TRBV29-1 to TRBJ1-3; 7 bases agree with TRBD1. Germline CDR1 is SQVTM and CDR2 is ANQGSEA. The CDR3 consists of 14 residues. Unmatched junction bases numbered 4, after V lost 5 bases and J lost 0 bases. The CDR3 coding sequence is TGCAGCGTTTTAGGGGGCATCTCTGGAAACACCATATATTTT. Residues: CSVLGGISGNTIYF.

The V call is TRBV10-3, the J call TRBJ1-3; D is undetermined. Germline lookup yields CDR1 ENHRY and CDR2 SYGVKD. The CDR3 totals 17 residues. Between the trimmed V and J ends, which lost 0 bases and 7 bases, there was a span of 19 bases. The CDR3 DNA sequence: TGTGCCATCAGTGAGTCTCGGTCAGGTAACGTCTTGAACACCATATATTTT. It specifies CAISESRSGNVLNTIYF.

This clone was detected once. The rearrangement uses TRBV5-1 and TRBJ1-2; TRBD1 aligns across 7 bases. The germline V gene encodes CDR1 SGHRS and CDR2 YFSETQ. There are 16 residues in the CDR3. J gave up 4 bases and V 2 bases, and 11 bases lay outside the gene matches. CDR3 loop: CASSFMVGDSFYGYTF. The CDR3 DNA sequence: TGCGCCAGCAGCTTTATGGTAGGGGACAGCTTCTATGGCTACACCTTC. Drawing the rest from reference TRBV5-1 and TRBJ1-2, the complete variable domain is KAGVTQTPRYLIKTRGQQVTLSCSPISGHRSVSWYQQTPGQGLQFLFEYFSETQRNKGNFPGRFSGRQFSNSRSEMNVSTLELGDSALYLCASSFMVGDSFYGYTFGSGTRLTVV.

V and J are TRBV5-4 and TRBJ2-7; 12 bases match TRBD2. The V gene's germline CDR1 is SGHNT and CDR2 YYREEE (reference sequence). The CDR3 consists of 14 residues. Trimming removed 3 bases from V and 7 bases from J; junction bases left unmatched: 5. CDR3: CASSSGLAGREQYF. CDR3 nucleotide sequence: TGTGCCAGCAGCTCTGGACTAGCGGGGAGAGAGCAGTACTTC.

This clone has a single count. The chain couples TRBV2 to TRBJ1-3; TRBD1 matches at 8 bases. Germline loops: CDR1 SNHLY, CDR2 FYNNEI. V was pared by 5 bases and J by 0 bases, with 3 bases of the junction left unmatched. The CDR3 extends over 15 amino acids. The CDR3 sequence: CASSLRGPSGNTIYF. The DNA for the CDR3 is TGTGCCAGCAGTCTCAGGGGGCCCTCTGGAAACACCATATATTTT.

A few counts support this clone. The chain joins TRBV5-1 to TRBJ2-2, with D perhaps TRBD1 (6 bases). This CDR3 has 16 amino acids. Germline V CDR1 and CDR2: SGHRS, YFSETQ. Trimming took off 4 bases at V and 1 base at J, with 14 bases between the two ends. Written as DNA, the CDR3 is TGCGCCAGCAGCGTCTCGGGACACCGGAACACCGGGGAGCTGTTTTTT. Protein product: CASSVSGHRNTGELFF. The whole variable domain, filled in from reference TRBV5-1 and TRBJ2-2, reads KAGVTQTPRYLIKTRGQQVTLSCSPISGHRSVSWYQQTPGQGLQFLFEYFSETQRNKGNFPGRFSGRQFSNSRSEMNVSTLELGDSALYLCASSVSGHRNTGELFFGEGSRLTVL.

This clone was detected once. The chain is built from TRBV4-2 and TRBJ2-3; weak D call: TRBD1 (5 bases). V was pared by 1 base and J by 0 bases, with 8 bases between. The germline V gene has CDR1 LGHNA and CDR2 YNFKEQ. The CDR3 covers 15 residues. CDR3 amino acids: CASSQVGASTDTQYF. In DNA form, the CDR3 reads TGTGCCAGCAGCCAAGTAGGGGCTAGCACAGATACGCAGTATTTT.

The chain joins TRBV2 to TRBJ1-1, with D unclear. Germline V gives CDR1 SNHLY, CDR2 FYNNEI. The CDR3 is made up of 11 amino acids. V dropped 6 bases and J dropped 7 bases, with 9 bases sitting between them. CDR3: CASRWSGEAFF. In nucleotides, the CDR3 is TGTGCCAGCAGGTGGTCCGGTGAAGCTTTCTTT.

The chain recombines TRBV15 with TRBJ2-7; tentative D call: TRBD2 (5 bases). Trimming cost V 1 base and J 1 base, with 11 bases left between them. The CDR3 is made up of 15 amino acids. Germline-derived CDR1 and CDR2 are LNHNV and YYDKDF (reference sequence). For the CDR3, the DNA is TGTGCCACCAGCAGAGGAGTAGGACTGTCCTACGAGCAGTACTTC. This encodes CATSRGVGLSYEQYF. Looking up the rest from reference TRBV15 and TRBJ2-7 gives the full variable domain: DAMVIQNPRYQVTQFGKPVTLSCSQTLNHNVMYWYQQKSSQAPKLLFHYYDKDFNNEADTPDNFQSRRPNTSFCFLDIRSPGLGDTAMYLCATSRGVGLSYEQYFGPGTRLTVT.

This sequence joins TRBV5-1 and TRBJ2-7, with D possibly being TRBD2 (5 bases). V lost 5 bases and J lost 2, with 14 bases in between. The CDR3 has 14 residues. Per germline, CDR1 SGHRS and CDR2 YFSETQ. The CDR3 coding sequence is TGCGCCAGCAGTCAAGGACTTCCGACCTACGAGCAGTACTTC. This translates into CASSQGLPTYEQYF.

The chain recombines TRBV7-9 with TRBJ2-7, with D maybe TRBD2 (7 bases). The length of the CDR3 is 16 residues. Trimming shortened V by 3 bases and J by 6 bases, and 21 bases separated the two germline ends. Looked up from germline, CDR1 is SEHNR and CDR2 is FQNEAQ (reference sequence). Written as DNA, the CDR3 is TGTGCCAGCAGCTTTGGCAGGGGAGGGACAAGAGGCGAGCAGTACTTC. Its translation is CASSFGRGGTRGEQYF.

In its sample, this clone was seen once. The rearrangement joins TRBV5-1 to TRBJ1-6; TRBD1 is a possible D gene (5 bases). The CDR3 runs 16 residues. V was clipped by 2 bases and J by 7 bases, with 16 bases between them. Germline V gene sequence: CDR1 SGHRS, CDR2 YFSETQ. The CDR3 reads CASSLGDRRGNSPLHF. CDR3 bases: TGCGCCAGCAGCTTAGGGGACCGTCGGGGGAATTCACCCCTCCACTTT. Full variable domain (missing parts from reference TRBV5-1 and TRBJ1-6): KAGVTQTPRYLIKTRGQQVTLSCSPISGHRSVSWYQQTPGQGLQFLFEYFSETQRNKGNFPGRFSGRQFSNSRSEMNVSTLELGDSALYLCASSLGDRRGNSPLHFGNGTRLTVT.

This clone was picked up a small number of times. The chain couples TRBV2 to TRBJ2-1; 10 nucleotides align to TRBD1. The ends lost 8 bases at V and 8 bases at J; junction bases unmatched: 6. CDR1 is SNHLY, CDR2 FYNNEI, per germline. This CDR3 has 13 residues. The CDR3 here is CASAGQGRDEQFF. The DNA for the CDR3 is TGTGCCAGCGCGGGACAGGGGAGGGATGAGCAGTTCTTC.

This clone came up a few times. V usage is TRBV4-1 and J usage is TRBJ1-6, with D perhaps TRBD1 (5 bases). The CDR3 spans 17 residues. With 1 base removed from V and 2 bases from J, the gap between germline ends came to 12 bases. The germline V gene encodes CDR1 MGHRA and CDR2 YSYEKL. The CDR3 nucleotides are TGCGCCAGCAGCCAAGGATCGCGGGGGACCTATAATTCACCCCTCCACTTT. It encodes CASSQGSRGTYNSPLHF.

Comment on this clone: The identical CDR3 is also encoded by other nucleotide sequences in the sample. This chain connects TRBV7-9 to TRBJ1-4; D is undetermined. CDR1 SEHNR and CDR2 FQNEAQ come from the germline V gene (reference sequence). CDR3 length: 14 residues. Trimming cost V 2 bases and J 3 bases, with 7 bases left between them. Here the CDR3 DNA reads TGTGCCAGCAGCTTAAGCTCCGCTAATGAAAAACTGTTTTTT. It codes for CASSLSSANEKLFF.

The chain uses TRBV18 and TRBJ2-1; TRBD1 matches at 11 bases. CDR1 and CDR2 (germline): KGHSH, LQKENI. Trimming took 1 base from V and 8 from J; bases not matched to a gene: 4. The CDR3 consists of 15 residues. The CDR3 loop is CASSPLGQGADEQFF. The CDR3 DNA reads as TGTGCCAGCTCACCACTCGGACAGGGGGCAGATGAGCAGTTCTTC. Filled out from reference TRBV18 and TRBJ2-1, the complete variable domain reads NAGVMQNPRHLVRRRGQEARLRCSPMKGHSHVYWYRQLPEEGLKFMVYLQKENIIDESGMPKERFSAEFPKEGPSILRIQQVVRGDSAAYFCASSPLGQGADEQFFGPGTRLTVL.

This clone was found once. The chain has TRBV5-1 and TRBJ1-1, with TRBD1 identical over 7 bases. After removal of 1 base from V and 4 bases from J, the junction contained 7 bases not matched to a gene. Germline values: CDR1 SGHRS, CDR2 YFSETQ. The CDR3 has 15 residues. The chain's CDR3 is CASSLRQGEGTEAFF. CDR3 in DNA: TGCGCCAGCAGCTTGAGGCAGGGGGAAGGCACTGAAGCTTTCTTT.

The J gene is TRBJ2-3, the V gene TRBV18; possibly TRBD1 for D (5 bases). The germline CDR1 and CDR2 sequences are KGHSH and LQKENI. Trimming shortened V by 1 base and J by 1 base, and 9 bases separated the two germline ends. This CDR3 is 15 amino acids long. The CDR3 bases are TGTGCCAGCTCACCACGGGGCCCTGGCACAGATACGCAGTATTTT. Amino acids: CASSPRGPGTDTQYF.

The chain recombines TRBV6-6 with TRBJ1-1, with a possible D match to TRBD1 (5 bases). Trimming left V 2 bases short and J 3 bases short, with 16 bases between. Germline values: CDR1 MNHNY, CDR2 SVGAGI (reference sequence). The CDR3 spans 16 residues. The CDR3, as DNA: TGTGCCAGCAGTTACCCGATTTGGGGCAAGGACACTGAAGCTTTCTTT. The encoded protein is CASSYPIWGKDTEAFF.

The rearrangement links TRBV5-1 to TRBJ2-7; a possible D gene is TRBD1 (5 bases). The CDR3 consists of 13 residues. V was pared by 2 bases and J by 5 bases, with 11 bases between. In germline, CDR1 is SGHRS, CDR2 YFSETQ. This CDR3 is CASSLPGLDEQYF. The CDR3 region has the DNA TGCGCCAGCAGCTTACCAGGGCTCGACGAGCAGTACTTC.

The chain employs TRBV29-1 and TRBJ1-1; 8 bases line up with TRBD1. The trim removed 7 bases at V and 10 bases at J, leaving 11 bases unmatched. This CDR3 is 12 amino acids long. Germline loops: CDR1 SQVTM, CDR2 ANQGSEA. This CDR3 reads CSAKDRDRGAFF. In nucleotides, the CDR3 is TGCAGCGCCAAGGACAGGGACCGGGGAGCTTTCTTT. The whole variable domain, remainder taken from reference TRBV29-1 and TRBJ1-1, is SAVISQKPSRDICQRGTSLTIQCQVDSQVTMMFWYRQQPGQSLTLIATANQGSEATYESGFVIDKFPISRPNLTFSTLTVSNMSPEDSSIYLCSAKDRDRGAFFGQGTRLTVV.